The 32 T cell receptor beta chains reported below all come from one sample, sequenced in a study of blood T cell repertoires in COVID-19. Measured with immunoSEQ multiplex PCR; TCRdb has only the in-frame clones, and not every one. Among about 110,000 clones, approximately 82% were seen once, and the ten largest hold over 15%. Sequenced input: peripheral blood. These receptors were taken from an elderly woman with acute or convalescent COVID-19.

The V gene is TRBV28, the J gene TRBJ1-1; no clear D gene. CDR3 length equals 13 residues. CDR1 and CDR2 (germline): MDHEN, SYDVKM. V was trimmed by 8 bases and J by 10 bases, leaving 20 bases between them. The CDR3 DNA follows: TGTGCCAGCGTTCCGGGGAATCGGGCCCGAGCTTTCTTT. Residues: CASVPGNRARAFF.

This chain links TRBV28 with TRBJ2-2; 8 nucleotides line up with TRBD2. The CDR3 runs to 15 residues. Trimming cost V 5 bases and J 6 bases; bases outside gene matches: 8. CDR1 and CDR2 from the germline V gene are MDHEN and SYDVKM. The CDR3 DNA reads TGTGCCAGCAGTCGAAGCGGGAGCAGGTCCGGGGAGCTGTTTTTT. Translating gives CASSRSGSRSGELFF.

This chain uses TRBV5-4 with TRBJ1-1, with D unclear. CDR1 is SGHNT and CDR2 is YYREEE in the germline V gene (reference sequence). V was trimmed by 6 bases and J by 1 base, leaving 16 bases between them. The CDR3 length is 15 residues. Here the CDR3 DNA reads TGTGCCAGCATGAAAGAGGCCTCGCCGAACACTGAAGCTTTCTTT. It specifies CASMKEASPNTEAFF.

The chain has TRBV20-1 and TRBJ2-1; TRBD2 agrees at 9 bases. V was pared by 7 bases and J by 14 bases, with 9 bases of the junction left unmatched. Germline loops: CDR1 DFQATT, CDR2 SNEGSKA (reference sequence). This CDR3 is 11 amino acids long. For the CDR3, the DNA is TGCAGTGGCCGCCAGCGGGAGGATGAGTTCTTC. This encodes CSGRQREDEFF.

The chain is built from TRBV27 and TRBJ2-3, with TRBD2 identical over 9 bases. Germline loops: CDR1 MNHEY, CDR2 SMNVEV (reference sequence). This CDR3 spans 18 amino acids. With 2 bases clipped from V and 4 bases from J, the junction kept 13 bases outside the gene matches. The CDR3 nucleotides are TGTGCCAGCAGTTTAGCGGGAGGGAGGTCAATAAGCGCAGATACGCAGTATTTT. Protein sequence: CASSLAGGRSISADTQYF.

The chain carries TRBV10-3 and TRBJ1-1; 11 bases are shared with TRBD1. Trimming removed 6 bases from V and 7 bases from J; junction bases left unmatched: 10. The CDR3 has 15 amino acids. Per germline, CDR1 ENHRY and CDR2 SYGVKD. The DNA of the CDR3 is TGTGCCATCAGGAAACTGGACAGGGGGCATGGTGAAGCTTTCTTT. It translates to CAIRKLDRGHGEAFF.

The chain employs TRBV23-1 and TRBJ1-5; tentatively, D is TRBD1 (5 bases). TRBV23-1 is an ORF for which the function is uncertain. Trimming left V 0 bases short and J 2 bases short, with 17 bases between. The CDR3 has 18 residues. Here the CDR3 reads CASSQSPSGRGGNQPQHF. CDR3 nucleotide sequence: TGCGCCAGCAGTCAATCTCCCTCGGGGCGGGGGGGCAATCAGCCCCAGCATTTT.

V usage is TRBV14 and J usage is TRBJ2-5; a possible D gene is TRBD2 (7 bases). Germline V gene lookup returns CDR1 SGHDN and CDR2 FVKESK. This CDR3 contains 15 residues. Trimming took 2 bases from V and 2 from J, leaving 12 bases between them. The CDR3, as DNA: TGTGCCAGCAGCCAATTCAGGGGACTACAAGAGACCCAGTACTTC. Its protein is CASSQFRGLQETQYF.

The chain is built from TRBV19 and TRBJ2-2, with 14 bases identical to TRBD2. This CDR3 has 19 amino acids. V dropped 5 bases and J dropped 5; count of bases not matched to a gene: 13. From germline, CDR1 is LNHDA and CDR2 SQIVND (reference sequence). The CDR3 nucleotides are TGTGCCAGTAGTTCCCCCCGACTAGCGGGAGGGCCGAGAACCGGGGAGCTGTTTTTT. Translating it yields CASSSPRLAGGPRTGELFF.

This clone was counted a few times. The chain's CDR3 is CASSERGYEQYF. CDR3 nucleotide sequence: TGTGCCAGCAGTGAACGGGGTTACGAGCAGTACTTC. The chain combines TRBV6-1 with TRBJ2-7; D may be TRBD2 (5 bases). The CDR3 is 12 amino acids. CDR1 MNHNS and CDR2 SASEGT come from the germline V gene. V was shortened by 2 bases and J by 4 bases, with 6 bases between the two germline ends.

V is TRBV5-6 and J is TRBJ2-1; 7 bases agree with TRBD2. Germline CDR1 SGHDT, CDR2 YYEEEE. V shed 4 bases and J 3 bases; nucleotides not matched to a gene: 7. This CDR3 comprises 15 residues. The CDR3 spells CASSQVGGSYNEQFF. CDR3 DNA sequence: TGTGCCAGCAGCCAGGTGGGCGGGAGCTACAATGAGCAGTTCTTC.

The CDR3 protein is CASSFLRQGVGELFF. CDR3 nucleotide sequence: TGTGCCAGCAGCTTTCTGAGACAGGGGGTAGGGGAGCTGTTTTTT. The chain couples TRBV5-5 to TRBJ2-2, with 9 bases lining up with TRBD1. The J segment lost 8 bases and the V segment lost 2 bases, leaving 7 bases of the junction unmatched. Germline CDR1 reads SGHKS; CDR2 reads YYEKEE (reference sequence). The CDR3 has 15 residues.

The chain links TRBV4-2 to TRBJ1-5; 7 bases are shared with TRBD1. The ends lost 2 bases at V and 4 bases at J; junction bases unmatched: 5. Germline lookup yields CDR1 LGHNA and CDR2 YNFKEQ. The CDR3 runs to 15 residues. CDR3 residues: CASSQFDRVNQPQHF. Here the CDR3 DNA reads TGTGCCAGCAGCCAATTTGACAGGGTAAATCAGCCCCAGCATTTT.

The genes are TRBV5-6 and TRBJ2-6; the D is unclear. The V and J ends lost 1 base and 0 bases respectively, with 11 bases between them. CDR1 SGHDT and CDR2 YYEEEE come from the germline V gene. The CDR3 consists of 17 residues. The chain's CDR3 is CASSLIVKTSGANVLTF. CDR3 bases: TGTGCCAGCAGCTTGATAGTCAAAACCTCTGGGGCCAACGTCCTGACTTTC.

The V and J genes are TRBV10-1 and TRBJ1-1, with D maybe TRBD1 (5 bases). Trimming took off 4 bases at V and 3 bases at J, with 9 bases between the two ends. The CDR3 consists of 13 residues. Germline assignment: CDR1 WNHNN and CDR2 SYGVQD (reference sequence). The CDR3 nucleotides are TGCGCCAGCAGTGCATCAGGGCACACTGAAGCTTTCTTT. Translated: CASSASGHTEAFF.

The gene calls are TRBV2 and TRBJ2-5; D ambiguous. The CDR3 consists of 12 residues. The V gene's germline CDR1 is SNHLY and CDR2 FYNNEI. Trimming removed 3 bases from V and 5 bases from J, with 7 bases in between. CDR3: CASSDTGETQYF. The CDR3 nucleotides read TGTGCCAGCAGTGATACCGGGGAGACCCAGTACTTC.

This clone was counted ten times or more. V gene TRBV15 combines with J gene TRBJ2-4, with TRBD2 identical over 10 bases. There are 22 residues in the CDR3. With V trimmed by 0 bases and J by 0 bases, 17 bases remained unmatched. Per the germline V gene, CDR1 is LNHNV and CDR2 is YYDKDF (reference sequence). This CDR3 is CATSRDSPWVAGGGLAKNIQYF. DNA of the CDR3: TGTGCCACCAGCAGAGATTCCCCTTGGGTAGCGGGAGGAGGGCTAGCCAAAAACATTCAGTACTTC.

The chain has TRBV4-2 and TRBJ2-1; D uncertain. V gave up 4 bases and J gave up 4 bases, with 17 bases separating them. Germline CDR1 reads LGHNA; CDR2 reads YNFKEQ. This CDR3 contains 16 residues. CDR3 region: CASSPTLLGAYNEQFF. The CDR3 region has the DNA TGTGCCAGCAGCCCGACCCTCCTAGGTGCATACAATGAGCAGTTCTTC.

The chain joins TRBV7-9 to TRBJ2-3; D ambiguous. The CDR3 contains 14 residues. The germline CDR1 and CDR2 sequences are SEHNR and FQNEAQ (reference sequence). V lost 4 bases, J lost 5 bases, and 13 bases lay in between. CDR3 DNA sequence: TGTGCCAGCAGCTCAGTTCAGGTTCTAGATACGCAGTATTTT. This gives the protein CASSSVQVLDTQYF.

The rearrangement joins TRBV11-2 to TRBJ2-3; 7 positions agree with TRBD1. There are 16 residues in the CDR3. The V segment lost 1 base and the J segment 0 bases; nucleotides outside the gene matches: 4. Per germline, CDR1 SGHAT and CDR2 FQNNGV. CDR3 loop: CASSLGDRKSTDTQYF. The CDR3 nucleotides are TGTGCCAGCAGCTTAGGGGACAGAAAAAGCACAGATACGCAGTATTTT.

The V and J genes are TRBV11-2 and TRBJ2-2, with 12 bases matching TRBD2. J gave up 1 base and V 4 bases, and 1 base lay outside the gene matches. Looked up from germline, CDR1 is SGHAT and CDR2 is FQNNGV. CDR3 length: 16 amino acids. The CDR3, as DNA: TGTGCCAGCAGCTGGGGACTAGCGGGGAACACCGGGGAGCTGTTTTTT. Its translation is CASSWGLAGNTGELFF.

The chain has TRBV28 and TRBJ1-2; 7 bases map to TRBD1. The J segment lost 4 bases and the V segment lost 4 bases, leaving 6 bases of the junction unmatched. Per the germline V gene, CDR1 is MDHEN and CDR2 is SYDVKM. This CDR3 is built from 14 residues. The CDR3 spells CASSSAGTAYGYTF. In DNA, the CDR3 is TGTGCCAGCAGTTCTGCCGGGACAGCCTATGGCTACACCTTC.

The chain has TRBV7-8 and TRBJ2-5; 7 bases align to TRBD2. Germline lookup yields CDR1 SGHVS and CDR2 FQNEAQ. The ends lost 3 bases at V and 5 bases at J; junction bases unmatched: 6. This CDR3 contains 14 residues. The CDR3 DNA is TGTGCCAGCAGCTTGTGGGACTACAGGGAGACCCAGTACTTC. This encodes CASSLWDYRETQYF.

In its sample, this clone was seen once. CDR3 in amino acids: CASSRAGAGYEQYF. In DNA, the CDR3 is TGTGCCAGCAGTCGAGCGGGAGCCGGTTACGAGCAGTACTTC. V gene TRBV28 combines with J gene TRBJ2-7; 8 bases line up with TRBD2. Germline loops: CDR1 MDHEN, CDR2 SYDVKM. V lost 5 bases to trimming and J lost 4 bases; unmatched junction nucleotides: 7. The CDR3 totals 14 residues. Full variable domain (missing parts from reference TRBV28 and TRBJ2-7): DVKVTQSSRYLVKRTGEKVFLECVQDMDHENMFWYRQDPGLGLRLIYFSYDVKMKEKGDIPEGYSVSREKKERFSLILESASTNQTSMYLCASSRAGAGYEQYFGPGTRLTVT.

The CDR3 here is CSVGGQHLNEQFF. The CDR3 DNA reads as TGCAGCGTTGGGGGACAGCACCTCAATGAGCAGTTCTTC. J is TRBJ2-1 and V is TRBV29-1; 7 bases line up with TRBD1. The V gene end was trimmed by 4 bases and the J gene end by 6 bases; junction bases not matched to a gene: 6. The CDR3 sequence is 13 residues long. Per the germline V gene, CDR1 is SQVTM and CDR2 is ANQGSEA.

The rearrangement uses TRBV4-1 and TRBJ1-2; 8 bases fit TRBD1. Per the germline V gene, CDR1 is MGHRA and CDR2 is YSYEKL. The CDR3 consists of 14 residues. The V gene end was trimmed by 3 bases and the J gene end by 8 bases; junction bases not matched to a gene: 8. The CDR3 loop is CASSQDRALGGYTF. DNA of the CDR3: TGCGCCAGCAGCCAGGACAGGGCTCTGGGGGGCTACACCTTC.

This clone was picked up many times. The rearrangement joins TRBV29-1 to TRBJ2-7; D remains ambiguous. Germline V gene data show CDR1 as SQVTM and CDR2 as ANQGSEA. This CDR3 region has 11 residues. Trimming removed 7 bases from V and 4 bases from J, with 11 bases in between. For the CDR3, the DNA is TGCAGCGCCACAGAGTTTTACGAGCAGTACTTC. Amino acids: CSATEFYEQYF.

J is TRBJ2-1 and V is TRBV7-6; perhaps TRBD1 as D (5 bases). Trimming removed 6 bases at V and 12 bases at J, with 12 bases between. This CDR3 has 11 amino acids. The germline V gene has CDR1 SGHVS and CDR2 FNYEAQ. The CDR3 DNA reads as TGTGCCAGCAGTAGGGGTTTAGGGCAGTTCTTC. Amino acids: CASSRGLGQFF.

The chain combines TRBV6-5 with TRBJ1-1; 10 bases agree with TRBD1. Germline assignment: CDR1 MNHEY and CDR2 SVGAGI. Unmatched junction bases numbered 5, after V lost 0 bases and J lost 7 bases. This CDR3 is built from 15 residues. CDR3 protein: CASSYSGTGVREAFF. The CDR3 DNA reads TGTGCCAGCAGTTACTCGGGGACAGGGGTCCGTGAAGCTTTCTTT.

The CDR3 DNA reads TGTGCCAGCAGCTCCCAGGGTTCACCCCTCCACTTT. Translating gives CASSSQGSPLHF. The chain carries TRBV7-9 and TRBJ1-6; D may be TRBD1 (5 bases). Trimming took off 4 bases at V and 9 bases at J, with 7 bases between the two ends. Germline lookup yields CDR1 SEHNR and CDR2 FQNEAQ (reference sequence). The CDR3 contains 12 residues.

This chain links TRBV10-1 with TRBJ2-1; TRBD2 aligns across 7 bases. Unmatched junction bases numbered 13, after V lost 6 bases and J lost 5 bases. This CDR3 spans 16 amino acids. The germline V gene encodes CDR1 WNHNN and CDR2 SYGVQD (reference sequence). The CDR3 reads CASSDGGYGPDNEQFF. The CDR3 DNA is TGCGCCAGCAGCGACGGGGGGTATGGTCCCGACAATGAGCAGTTCTTC.

The chain has TRBV21-1 and TRBJ2-1; the table's TRBD2 call for D was not verified on the DNA. TRBV21-1 constitutes a pseudogene. The CDR3 runs to 12 residues. The CDR3 sequence: CASSIAGREQFF. The CDR3 DNA follows: TGTGCCAGCAGCATTGCGGGGAGAGAGCAGTTCTTC.